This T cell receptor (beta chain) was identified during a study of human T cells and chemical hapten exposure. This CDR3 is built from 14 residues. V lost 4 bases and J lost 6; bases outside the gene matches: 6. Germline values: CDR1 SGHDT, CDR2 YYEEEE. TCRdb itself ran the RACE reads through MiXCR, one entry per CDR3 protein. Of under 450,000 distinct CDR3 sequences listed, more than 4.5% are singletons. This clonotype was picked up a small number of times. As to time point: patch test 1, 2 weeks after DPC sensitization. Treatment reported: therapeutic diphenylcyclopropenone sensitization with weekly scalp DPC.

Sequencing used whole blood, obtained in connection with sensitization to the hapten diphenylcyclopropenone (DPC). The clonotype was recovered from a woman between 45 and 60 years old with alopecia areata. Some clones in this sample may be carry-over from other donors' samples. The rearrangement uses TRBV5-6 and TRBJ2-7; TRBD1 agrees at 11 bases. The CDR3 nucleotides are TGTGCCAGCAGCGTCGGACAGGGGGCAGCCGAGCAGTACTTC. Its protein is CASSVGQGAAEQYF.